One T cell receptor beta chain is described in this entry. This CDR3 has 16 residues. J was trimmed by 7 bases and V by 0 bases; bases with no gene match: 9. From germline, CDR1 is LGHNA and CDR2 YSLEER. Sequencing was performed with immunoSEQ multiplex PCR; in TCRdb, only in-frame clones are kept and a portion is missing. The repertoire holds about 150,000 clones, with around nine tenths as singletons. This specimen belongs to a study of T cell responses to AZD1222 COVID-19 vaccine. This material consisted of peripheral blood, taken after recovery from COVID-19. The receptor was derived from an adult who had recovered from COVID-19. This chain links TRBV4-3 with TRBJ2-7, with 10 bases that match TRBD1. The CDR3 coding sequence is TGCGCCAGCAGCCAAGATTGGGACAGGGGCGAAGGAGAGCAGTACTTC. Protein: CASSQDWDRGEGEQYF.